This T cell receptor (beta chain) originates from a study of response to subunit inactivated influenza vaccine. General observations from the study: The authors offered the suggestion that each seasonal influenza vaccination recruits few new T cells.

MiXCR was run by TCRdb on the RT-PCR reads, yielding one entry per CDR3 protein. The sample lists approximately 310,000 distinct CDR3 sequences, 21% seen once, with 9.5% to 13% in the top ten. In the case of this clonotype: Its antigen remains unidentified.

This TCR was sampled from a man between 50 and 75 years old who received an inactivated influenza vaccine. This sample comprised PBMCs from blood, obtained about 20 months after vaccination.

The CDR3 bases are TGTGCCATCAGAATGACAGGGGATAGGTACGAGCAGTACTTC. Protein product: CAIRMTGDRYEQYF. The chain joins TRBV10-3 to TRBJ2-7; 8 bases align to TRBD1. The V segment lost 6 bases and the J segment 4 bases; nucleotides outside the gene matches: 8. The CDR3 length is 14 residues. CDR1 is ENHRY and CDR2 is SYGVKD in the germline V gene.